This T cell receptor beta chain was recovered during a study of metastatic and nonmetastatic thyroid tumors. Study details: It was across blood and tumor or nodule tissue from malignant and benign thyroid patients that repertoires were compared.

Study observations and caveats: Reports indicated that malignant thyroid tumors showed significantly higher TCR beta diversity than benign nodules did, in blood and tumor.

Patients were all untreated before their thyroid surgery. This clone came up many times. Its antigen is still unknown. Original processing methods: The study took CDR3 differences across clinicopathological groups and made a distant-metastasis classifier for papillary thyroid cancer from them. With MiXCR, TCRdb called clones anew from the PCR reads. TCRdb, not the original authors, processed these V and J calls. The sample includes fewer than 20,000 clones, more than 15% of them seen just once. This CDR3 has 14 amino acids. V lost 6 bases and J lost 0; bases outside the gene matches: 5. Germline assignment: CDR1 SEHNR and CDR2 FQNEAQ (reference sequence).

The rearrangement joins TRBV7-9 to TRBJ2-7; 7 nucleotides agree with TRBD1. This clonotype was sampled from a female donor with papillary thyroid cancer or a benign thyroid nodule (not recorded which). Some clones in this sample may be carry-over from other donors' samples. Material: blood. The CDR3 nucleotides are TGTGCCAGCAGGGGACAGAACCCCTCCTACGAGCAGTACTTC. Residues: CASRGQNPSYEQYF.